This TCR beta chain was obtained from a study of CD8 T cells in ankylosing spondylitis. Regarding the study as a whole: Some of these motif variants have turned up before, in reports on reactive arthritis synovial fluid and blood. About 8 highly homologous variants made up a TCR beta motif, and this motif appeared characteristic of ankylosing spondylitis blood. The disease-linked clones had a CD8+ phenotype and low blood frequencies. Matched synovial fluid from ankylosing spondylitis patients was reported to be enriched for disease-linked clones.

MiXCR, applied by TCRdb to the 5' RACE reads, yields one record per CDR3 protein. The sample has approximately 400,000 distinct CDR3 sequences, more than 25% seen once; the top ten hold about 1%. Germline V gives CDR1 MNHEY, CDR2 SMNVEV (reference sequence). CDR3 length: 15 residues. V was pared by 4 bases and J by 0 bases, with 12 bases between. The sample holds a few counts of this clonotype. Antigen: not known. The clonotype was recovered from a male donor with ankylosing spondylitis. Sample: blood, either unsorted or a sorted T cell fraction (not recorded which). V gene TRBV27 combines with J gene TRBJ1-1; tentatively, D is TRBD1 (5 bases). CDR3 region: CASSSSRVMNTEAFF. The CDR3 DNA reads as TGTGCCAGCAGTTCTTCCAGGGTGATGAACACTGAAGCTTTCTTT.